Following are 17 T cell receptor beta chains from one sample sequenced in a study of blood T cell repertoires in COVID-19. Using immunoSEQ multiplex PCR, the repertoire was profiled, and TCRdb retains in-frame clones only, with some absent. This sample yields roughly 250,000 clones, of which around 90% are seen a single time; about 7% belongs to the top ten. The sequencing input was peripheral blood. Source of these receptors: a man aged 60 to 69 who had recovered from COVID-19.

The J gene is TRBJ1-2, the V gene TRBV10-3; D uncertain. There are 14 residues in the CDR3. The germline V and J ends were trimmed by 4 bases and 2 bases, with 11 bases remaining between them. Germline V gives CDR1 ENHRY, CDR2 SYGVKD. The CDR3 sequence is CAISAIQENYGYTF. CDR3 bases: TGTGCCATCAGTGCAATACAAGAAAACTATGGCTACACCTTC.

The CDR3 protein is CASSQDRGSSGGLETQYF. CDR3 DNA sequence: TGTGCCAGCAGCCAAGATAGGGGTTCTAGCGGGGGGTTAGAGACCCAGTACTTC. The rearrangement uses TRBV3-1 (or the pseudogene TRBV3-2) and TRBJ2-5; 11 bases align to TRBD2. J gave up 4 bases and V 0 bases, and 10 bases lay outside the gene matches. CDR1 is LGHDT, CDR2 YNNKEL, per germline (reference sequence). The CDR3 is made up of 18 amino acids.

This chain connects TRBV5-4 to TRBJ2-7, with 9 bases matching TRBD1. Trimming at V came to 5 bases and at J to 0 bases, leaving 9 bases not matched to a gene. Germline V lookup: CDR1 SGHNT, CDR2 YYREEE (reference sequence). CDR3 length: 16 amino acids. CDR3: CASRPGQGQSSYEQYF. The CDR3 DNA follows: TGTGCCAGCAGACCCGGACAGGGGCAGAGCTCCTACGAGCAGTACTTC.

The V and J genes are TRBV25-1 and TRBJ1-4; TRBD1 aligns across 9 bases. There are 14 residues in the CDR3. Losses at the gene ends were 8 bases for V and 8 bases for J; bases not matched to a gene: 9. Germline assignment: CDR1 MGHDK and CDR2 SYGVNS. The CDR3 sequence: CASRQGQGSEKLFF. In DNA form, the CDR3 reads TGTGCCAGCCGCCAGGGACAGGGTAGCGAAAAACTGTTTTTT.

V is TRBV3-1 (or the pseudogene TRBV3-2) and J is TRBJ1-1; D call uncertain. The V and J ends lost 0 bases and 4 bases respectively, with 15 bases between them. Germline V lookup: CDR1 LGHDT, CDR2 YNNKEL (reference sequence). This CDR3 is 16 amino acids long. This CDR3 reads CASSQDFRVRGTEAFF. The CDR3 nucleotides are TGTGCCAGCAGCCAAGATTTCCGGGTAAGAGGCACTGAAGCTTTCTTT.

The V and J genes are TRBV5-1 and TRBJ2-7; D unclear. This CDR3 comprises 13 residues. Germline V lookup: CDR1 SGHRS, CDR2 YFSETQ. Trimming took 0 bases from V and 3 from J, leaving 7 bases between them. The CDR3 DNA reads TGCGCCAGCAGCTTGGCCGAACACTACGAGCAGTACTTC. Translating gives CASSLAEHYEQYF.

V and J are TRBV7-9 and TRBJ1-4; TRBD1 might be the D (6 bases). CDR1 and CDR2 from the germline V gene are SEHNR and FQNEAQ (reference sequence). This CDR3 comprises 15 residues. V was shortened by 4 bases and J by 4 bases, with 13 bases between the two germline ends. As DNA, the CDR3 is TGTGCCAGCAGCTCCACAGGGCCCGTTAATGAAAAACTGTTTTTT. Protein product: CASSSTGPVNEKLFF.

The count of this clone is one. The J gene is TRBJ2-4, the V gene TRBV6-6; maybe TRBD2 (6 bases). Germline values: CDR1 MNHNY, CDR2 SVGAGI (reference sequence). This CDR3 is built from 15 residues. V was cut by 7 bases and J by 9 bases, with 22 bases left in between. CDR3 loop: CASTPTGALGGIQYF. Here the CDR3 DNA reads TGTGCCAGCACCCCGACCGGGGCCCTGGGGGGCATTCAGTACTTC.

The V call is TRBV2, the J call TRBJ2-1, with a possible D match to TRBD1 (5 bases). V lost 2 bases and J lost 7, with 9 bases in between. The CDR3 has 13 amino acids. Germline assignment: CDR1 SNHLY and CDR2 FYNNEI. Here the CDR3 reads CASSENRMNEQFF. DNA for the CDR3: TGTGCCAGCAGTGAAAACAGGATGAATGAGCAGTTCTTC.

This clone has a handful of counts. CDR3 sequence: CAWSPGLNTEAFF. CDR3 coding DNA: TGTGCCTGGAGTCCAGGTTTGAACACTGAAGCTTTCTTT. The chain is built from TRBV30 and TRBJ1-1; D uncertain. Trimming removed 2 bases at V and 0 bases at J, with 7 bases between. CDR1 is GTSNPN and CDR2 is SVGIG in the germline V gene (reference sequence). The CDR3 is made up of 13 amino acids.

As concerns this clone: Other DNA sequences in this sample translate to the same CDR3. The chain joins TRBV6-5 to TRBJ1-5; D may be TRBD1 (5 bases). This CDR3 contains 13 residues. Looked up from germline, CDR1 is MNHEY and CDR2 is SVGAGI. The V and J ends lost 6 bases and 4 bases respectively, with 10 bases between them. CDR3 bases: TGTGCCAGCAGCAGGACACCTAATCAGCCCCAGCATTTT. As protein: CASSRTPNQPQHF.

This chain links TRBV14 with TRBJ2-4, with 8 bases that match TRBD1. The CDR3 loop spans 14 amino acids. Germline loops: CDR1 SGHDN, CDR2 FVKESK. Trimming cost V 3 bases and J 6 bases; bases outside gene matches: 4. The CDR3 DNA is TGTGCCAGCAGCCACTCAGGGGGCTTAAACATTCAGTACTTC. Translated, it gives CASSHSGGLNIQYF.

The chain couples TRBV5-1 to TRBJ2-3, with D tentatively TRBD1 (5 bases). Germline-derived CDR1 and CDR2 are SGHRS and YFSETQ. The CDR3 runs to 13 residues. V gave up 0 bases and J gave up 4 bases, with 6 bases separating them. The CDR3 loop is CASSLGTSDTQYF. CDR3 coding DNA: TGCGCCAGCAGCTTGGGGACATCAGATACGCAGTATTTT.

The chain joins TRBV5-5 to TRBJ2-3; 8 bases align to TRBD1. Germline-derived CDR1 and CDR2 are SGHKS and YYEKEE (reference sequence). With 4 bases clipped from V and 2 bases from J, the junction kept 9 bases outside the gene matches. CDR3 length: 16 amino acids. The CDR3 region is CASSPTGTGLTDTQYF. Written as DNA, the CDR3 is TGTGCCAGCAGCCCGACCGGGACAGGTCTCACAGATACGCAGTATTTT.

This chain joins TRBV7-9 and TRBJ1-1; 7 positions agree with TRBD1. V lost 3 bases, J lost 4 bases, and 8 bases stayed unmatched. Germline CDR1 reads SEHNR; CDR2 reads FQNEAQ (reference sequence). CDR3 length: 15 amino acids. This chain's CDR3 is CASSLRTGHITEAFF. DNA for the CDR3: TGTGCCAGCAGCTTGAGGACAGGTCACATCACTGAAGCTTTCTTT.

The chain recombines TRBV6-6 with TRBJ1-1; D unclear. Trimming took 1 base from V and 5 from J, leaving 5 bases between them. The CDR3 covers 12 residues. The germline gives CDR1 MNHNY, CDR2 SVGAGI (reference sequence). The CDR3 bases are TGTGCCAGCAGTTACTTCCGGACTGAAGCTTTCTTT. Translated, it gives CASSYFRTEAFF.

This clone has a single count. The chain carries TRBV3-1 (or the pseudogene TRBV3-2) and TRBJ1-6, with unresolved D. Trimming left V 5 bases short and J 9 bases short, with 17 bases between. This CDR3 region has 15 residues. Germline lookup yields CDR1 LGHDT and CDR2 YNNKEL (reference sequence). The CDR3 DNA is TGTGCCAGCAGCTACCAGGCGGTCCGGGGTTCACCCCTCCACTTT. Its translation is CASSYQAVRGSPLHF.